This T cell receptor beta chain was identified during a study of glioma-infiltrating T cells after dendritic cell vaccination. Notes on the study in general: TCR clonality showed no direct relationship with survival.

Time point defined: after dendritic cell vaccination, including at tumor progression/relapse. PBMC sampling occurred before vaccination, two weeks after the third dose, and at progression. Input was 2 to 2.5 ug genomic DNA, or all available if less. Sequenced by immunoSEQ multiplex PCR; TCRdb stores in-frame clones only, minus some. The sample yields more than 75,000 clones, roughly 87% seen once. Turning to this clone: The antigen is undetermined.

The CDR3 spans 12 residues. Germline assignment: CDR1 GTSNPN and CDR2 SVGIG (reference sequence). Trimming shortened V by 3 bases and J by 2 bases, and 7 bases separated the two germline ends. V and J are TRBV30 and TRBJ1-1, with unresolved D. The material was blood, obtained after dendritic cell vaccination. This TCR was sampled from a human donor with glioblastoma. CDR3 DNA: TGTGCCTGGAGGGAGGGAAACACTGAAGCTTTCTTT. Translation gives CAWREGNTEAFF.